The 6 T cell receptor beta chains below were found in one sample sequenced in a study of vaccination and CD4 T cells after COVID-19. CD4+ T cells that had been cultured provided DNA sequenced with the Oncomine TCR Beta short-read assay. TCRdb re-analysed the PCR reads in MiXCR, keeping a single row per CDR3 protein. Of approximately 9,600 distinct CDR3 sequences in the sample, 30% were seen once. Treatment noted: roughly 11-day PBMC culture with coronavirus spike peptide pools or control peptides (ViraFEST assay). Their specific antigens are unknown. Specimen: CD4+ T cells from blood, cultured in vitro, collected after SARS-CoV-2 vaccination. The receptors were gathered from a human donor who had recovered from COVID-19.

This chain uses TRBV7-2 with TRBJ1-6, with 8 bases lining up with TRBD1. CDR3 size: 15 residues. Trimming cost V 5 bases and J 9 bases; bases outside gene matches: 9. From germline, CDR1 is SGHTA and CDR2 FQGNSA. This CDR3 reads CASSIGQGVSSPLHF. The CDR3 nucleotides are TGTGCCAGCAGCATCGGACAGGGAGTTAGTTCACCCCTCCACTTT.

The chain recombines TRBV11-2 with TRBJ2-2, with D perhaps TRBD1 (6 bases). Germline assignment: CDR1 SGHAT and CDR2 FQNNGV. This CDR3 spans 15 amino acids. The V and J ends lost 8 bases and 1 base respectively, with 14 bases between them. The CDR3 here is CASRLVGGNTGELFF. CDR3 DNA sequence: TGTGCCAGCCGCCTAGTAGGGGGGAACACCGGGGAGCTGTTTTTT.

Judged by abundance, this clonotype is medium-sized. The CDR3 loop reads CASSAEGNQPQHF. The CDR3 DNA is TGTGCCAGCAGCGCTGAGGGCAATCAGCCCCAGCATTTT. The V call is TRBV7-6, the J call TRBJ1-5, with no clear D. Germline V CDR1 and CDR2: SGHVS, FNYEAQ. CDR3 size: 13 residues. Trimming left V 5 bases short and J 2 bases short, with 7 bases between.

This sequence joins TRBV4-2 and TRBJ1-2, with a tentative D call TRBD1 (6 bases). Germline V gives CDR1 LGHNA, CDR2 YNFKEQ. The CDR3 covers 16 residues. Trimming left V 3 bases short and J 6 bases short, with 20 bases between. The CDR3 DNA is TGTGCCAGCAGCCAGGAAAACAGGGCTAGCCGGGATGGCTACACCTTC. Translating it yields CASSQENRASRDGYTF.

This clonotype appeared a few times. The rearrangement uses TRBV28 and TRBJ2-2; D is possibly TRBD1 (5 bases). The CDR3 is 15 amino acids. Germline CDR1 is MDHEN and CDR2 is SYDVKM. V gave up 6 bases and J gave up 5 bases, with 16 bases separating them. The CDR3 region has the DNA TGTGCCAGCAGCTATCGAAGACAGCAAACCGGGGAGCTGTTTTTT. It codes for CASSYRRQQTGELFF.

A single count supports this clonotype. The gene calls are TRBV6-5 and TRBJ1-1; 8 bases are a match to TRBD1. The germline V gene encodes CDR1 MNHEY and CDR2 SVGAGI. J gave up 5 bases and V 2 bases, and 10 bases lay outside the gene matches. This CDR3 contains 16 residues. The DNA for the CDR3 is TGTGCCAGCAGTTACCTTCGGACAGGGATCGGGACTGAAGCTTTCTTT. It codes for CASSYLRTGIGTEAFF.